The next 26 T cell receptor beta chains were all read from a single sample in a study of blood T cell repertoires in COVID-19. The repertoire was sequenced with immunoSEQ multiplex PCR; TCRdb's copy has only in-frame clones and lacks some. There are over 150,000 clones in the sample; around nine tenths occur only once, and about 3% lies in the top ten. Sequencing was performed on peripheral blood. The receptors originated from a man between 40 and 49 years old with active or convalescent COVID-19.

The chain has TRBV19 and TRBJ1-3, with 9 nucleotides matching TRBD1. The CDR3 has 12 residues. In germline, CDR1 is LNHDA, CDR2 SQIVND (reference sequence). V shed 8 bases, J shed 4 bases, and the junction held 0 bases outside the gene matches. CDR3 bases: TGTGCCAGTGGGACAGGGGGAAACACCATATATTTT. It specifies CASGTGGNTIYF.

The chain combines TRBV6-2 or TRBV6-3 with TRBJ2-2; D is unresolved. Germline V gene data show CDR1 as MNHEY and CDR2 as SVGEGT. This CDR3 region has 12 residues. Trimming pared 5 bases from V and 6 bases from J, leaving 7 bases between. The CDR3 reads CASSPGAGELFF. In DNA form, the CDR3 reads TGTGCCAGCAGTCCCGGAGCCGGGGAGCTGTTTTTT.

The J gene is TRBJ2-7, the V gene TRBV19; weak D call: TRBD1 (6 bases). This CDR3 has 13 residues. From germline, CDR1 is LNHDA and CDR2 SQIVND (reference sequence). Between the trimmed V and J ends, which lost 3 bases and 3 bases, there was a span of 9 bases. The DNA of the CDR3 is TGTGCCAGTAGTATCTCAGGGGACTACGAGCAGTACTTC. It translates to CASSISGDYEQYF.

Only one count was recorded for this clone. This chain joins TRBV28 and TRBJ1-5, with unresolved D. Germline CDR1 reads MDHEN; CDR2 reads SYDVKM. The CDR3 covers 16 residues. The V and J ends lost 2 bases and 0 bases respectively, with 11 bases between them. CDR3 sequence (DNA): TGTGCCAGCAGTTTAAGAGACTATTATAGCAATCAGCCCCAGCATTTT. Amino acids: CASSLRDYYSNQPQHF.

The CDR3 sequence is CASSYPDTGEGRTLHF. Written as DNA, the CDR3 is TGTGCCAGCAGTTACCCTGATACAGGGGAAGGAAGGACCCTCCACTTT. The chain carries TRBV6-2 or TRBV6-3 and TRBJ1-6, with TRBD1 identical over 7 bases. The CDR3 is 16 amino acids. Per the germline V gene, CDR1 is MNHEY and CDR2 is SVGEGT. The J segment lost 14 bases and the V segment lost 2 bases, leaving 15 bases of the junction unmatched.

V usage is TRBV12-3 or TRBV12-4 and J usage is TRBJ1-6; D not resolved. Trimming removed 3 bases from V and 7 bases from J, with 7 bases in between. This CDR3 spans 13 amino acids. The CDR3 loop is CASSFARNSPLHF. CDR3 nucleotide sequence: TGTGCCAGCAGTTTCGCGCGGAATTCACCCCTCCACTTT.

V gene TRBV6-5 combines with J gene TRBJ2-5, with TRBD1 identical over 8 bases. Unmatched junction bases numbered 9, after V lost 7 bases and J lost 5 bases. The CDR3 runs to 14 residues. The germline V gene has CDR1 MNHEY and CDR2 SVGAGI. The CDR3 loop is CASTPGTGSETQYF. The CDR3 DNA is TGTGCCAGCACCCCCGGGACAGGCTCGGAGACCCAGTACTTC.

This clone was counted once. The chain uses TRBV19 and TRBJ2-1; 16 nucleotides align to TRBD2. CDR3 length equals 18 residues. Germline loops: CDR1 LNHDA, CDR2 SQIVND (reference sequence). Trimming took 5 bases from V and 2 from J; bases not matched to a gene: 6. The CDR3 spells CASSPGTSGGAAYNEQFF. The DNA for the CDR3 is TGTGCCAGTAGTCCCGGGACTAGCGGGGGGGCCGCCTACAATGAGCAGTTCTTC. Full variable domain (missing parts from reference TRBV19 and TRBJ2-1): DGGITQSPKYLFRKEGQNVTLSCEQNLNHDAMYWYRQDPGQGLRLIYYSQIVNDFQKGDIAEGYSVSREKKESFPLTVTSAQKNPTAFYLCASSPGTSGGAAYNEQFFGPGTRLTVL.

The rearrangement uses TRBV9 and TRBJ2-3; 7 positions agree with TRBD2. Unmatched junction bases numbered 6, after V lost 0 bases and J lost 2 bases. CDR1 and CDR2 (germline): SGDLS, YYNGEE. This CDR3 comprises 16 residues. The CDR3 bases are TGTGCCAGCAGCGTAGTCGGGGGGAGGGACACAGATACGCAGTATTTT. This translates into CASSVVGGRDTDTQYF.

This chain uses TRBV3-1 (or the pseudogene TRBV3-2) with TRBJ2-5; TRBD1 matches 8 bases. Trimming took 5 bases from V and 4 from J; bases not matched to a gene: 6. The germline V gene has CDR1 LGHDT and CDR2 YNNKEL (reference sequence). The CDR3 spans 14 residues. The CDR3 is CASSDRGAGETQYF. The CDR3 coding sequence is TGTGCCAGCAGCGACAGGGGCGCGGGAGAGACCCAGTACTTC.

A word on this clone: Different DNA sequences within this sample yield the same CDR3. V gene TRBV18 combines with J gene TRBJ2-7, with 7 bases lining up with TRBD1. Germline loops: CDR1 KGHSH, CDR2 LQKENI. V lost 1 base, J lost 4 bases, and 4 bases stayed unmatched. This CDR3 comprises 14 residues. CDR3 loop: CASSPRQGVYEQYF. As DNA, the CDR3 is TGTGCCAGCTCACCACGGCAGGGGGTATACGAGCAGTACTTC.

The V call is TRBV7-9, the J call TRBJ2-2, with a tentative D call TRBD1 (6 bases). This CDR3 has 14 residues. V was shortened by 5 bases and J by 6 bases, with 13 bases between the two germline ends. Germline CDR1 SEHNR, CDR2 FQNEAQ (reference sequence). DNA for the CDR3: TGTGCCAGCAGCCTTACACAGGGATCCGGGGAGCTGTTTTTT. It yields the protein CASSLTQGSGELFF.

A few counts support this clone. This chain connects TRBV5-4 to TRBJ2-1; tentative D call: TRBD1 (9 bases). There are 16 residues in the CDR3. Germline lookup yields CDR1 SGHNT and CDR2 YYREEE (reference sequence). V was cut by 4 bases and J by 6 bases, with 20 bases left in between. The CDR3 DNA is TGTGCCAGCAGCCCCGGGGGGGGACAGGGAATCAATGAGCAGTTCTTC. Translation gives CASSPGGGQGINEQFF.

There are a few counts of this clone. V and J are TRBV9 and TRBJ2-7; a possible D gene is TRBD2 (5 bases). This CDR3 is built from 14 residues. Germline CDR1 is SGDLS and CDR2 is YYNGEE. V dropped 3 bases and J dropped 0 bases, with 10 bases sitting between them. CDR3 nucleotides: TGTGCCAGCAGCGAACGACGGGACTCCTACGAGCAGTACTTC. This codes for CASSERRDSYEQYF.

With respect to this clone: Mismatch with germline at one junction end may stem from a read error. In the same sample, other DNA sequences code for this CDR3. This rearrangement joins TRBV27 to TRBJ1-1, with unresolved D. Germline-derived CDR1 and CDR2 are MNHEY and SMNVEV (reference sequence). This CDR3 has 13 residues. CDR3 sequence reads: CASSLSRNTEAFF. CDR3 in DNA: TGTGCCAGCAGTCTATCTAGGAACACTGAAGCTTTCTTT.

This clone was recorded only once. J is TRBJ2-7 and V is TRBV5-1, with a tentative D call TRBD1 (6 bases). This CDR3 has 14 residues. The germline V and J ends were trimmed by 5 bases and 0 bases, with 12 bases remaining between them. CDR1 is SGHRS and CDR2 is YFSETQ in the germline V gene. CDR3 loop: CASRLTGSSYEQYF. The CDR3 region has the DNA TGCGCCAGCAGGTTAACAGGGAGCTCCTACGAGCAGTACTTC.

This sequence joins TRBV28 and TRBJ2-7; D gene ambiguous. The CDR3 is 13 residues long. The germline V gene encodes CDR1 MDHEN and CDR2 SYDVKM. V gave up 2 bases and J gave up 1 base, with 6 bases separating them. The CDR3 sequence is CASSLHSSYEQYF. In DNA, the CDR3 is TGTGCCAGCAGTTTACACAGTTCCTACGAGCAGTACTTC.

The rearrangement joins TRBV9 to TRBJ2-7; TRBD1 matches at 9 bases. The CDR3 is 13 residues long. Germline-derived CDR1 and CDR2 are SGDLS and YYNGEE. V dropped 2 bases and J dropped 7; count of bases not matched to a gene: 4. The CDR3 spells CASSVRQGGEQYF. CDR3 sequence (DNA): TGTGCCAGCAGCGTTCGACAGGGGGGTGAGCAGTACTTC.

The rearrangement links TRBV18 to TRBJ2-7, with 10 nucleotides matching TRBD1. Losses at the gene ends were 10 bases for V and 5 bases for J; bases not matched to a gene: 14. CDR3 length: 15 residues. The germline gives CDR1 KGHSH, CDR2 LQKENI. In nucleotides, the CDR3 is TGTGCCACCAGCCTCCGGGACAGGGGTATTCACGAGCAGTACTTC. This codes for CATSLRDRGIHEQYF.

This chain links TRBV5-1 with TRBJ1-1; 8 positions match TRBD1. Trimming cost V 2 bases and J 5 bases; bases outside gene matches: 5. This CDR3 comprises 14 residues. CDR1 and CDR2 from the germline V gene are SGHRS and YFSETQ. The CDR3 protein is CASSFYRGETEAFF. The CDR3 DNA reads as TGCGCCAGCAGCTTCTACAGGGGGGAAACTGAAGCTTTCTTT.

This chain joins TRBV5-6 and TRBJ2-7; TRBD1 might be the D (6 bases). Germline-derived CDR1 and CDR2 are SGHDT and YYEEEE. V was clipped by 4 bases and J by 3 bases, with 17 bases between them. CDR3 length equals 15 residues. The CDR3 DNA sequence: TGTGCCAGCAGCACCACGACAGGTACAGACTACGAGCAGTACTTC. Its translation is CASSTTTGTDYEQYF.

The genes are TRBV2 and TRBJ1-6, with D possibly TRBD1 on 5 matching bases. Germline lookup yields CDR1 SNHLY and CDR2 FYNNEI. The CDR3 length is 15 residues. V dropped 1 base and J dropped 9 bases, with 13 bases sitting between them. In DNA, the CDR3 is TGTGCCAGCAGTGAAGGGGCGGGACCGGGTTCACCCCTCCACTTT. It codes for CASSEGAGPGSPLHF.

The chain joins TRBV28 to TRBJ1-3; possibly TRBD1 for D (6 bases). Trimming pared 3 bases from V and 2 bases from J, leaving 11 bases between. The CDR3 spans 15 residues. Germline values: CDR1 MDHEN, CDR2 SYDVKM. CDR3 loop: CASSLDSGAGNTIYF. CDR3 DNA: TGTGCCAGCAGTTTGGACAGCGGGGCTGGAAACACCATATATTTT. Together with reference TRBV28 and TRBJ1-3, the CDR3 gives the full variable domain: DVKVTQSSRYLVKRTGEKVFLECVQDMDHENMFWYRQDPGLGLRLIYFSYDVKMKEKGDIPEGYSVSREKKERFSLILESASTNQTSMYLCASSLDSGAGNTIYFGEGSWLTVV.

The table lists this clone with a few counts. The V and J genes are TRBV28 and TRBJ1-2, with D maybe TRBD1 (5 bases). Trimming removed 4 bases from V and 8 bases from J, with 8 bases in between. Germline V gene lookup returns CDR1 MDHEN and CDR2 SYDVKM. CDR3 length: 11 residues. The CDR3 region is CASSWGGGYTF. The DNA for the CDR3 is TGTGCCAGCAGTTGGGGCGGAGGCTACACCTTC.

The J gene is TRBJ2-3, the V gene TRBV20-1, with TRBD1 matching 7 bases. Losses at the gene ends were 5 bases for V and 6 bases for J; bases not matched to a gene: 2. The CDR3 runs to 11 residues. Per germline, CDR1 DFQATT and CDR2 SNEGSKA (reference sequence). CDR3 protein: CSAPGGDTQYF. CDR3 coding DNA: TGCAGTGCTCCAGGGGGTGATACGCAGTATTTT.

This clone has a single count. This chain links TRBV15 with TRBJ2-3, with D possibly TRBD1 on 5 matching bases. Germline V lookup: CDR1 LNHNV, CDR2 YYDKDF (reference sequence). The V end lost 5 bases, the J end lost 2 bases, and 20 bases lay between the germline ends. The CDR3 runs to 17 residues. The CDR3 nucleotides read TGTGCCACCAGCCCACCCCTCGTTCAGGGTATCACAGATACGCAGTATTTT. Translation: CATSPPLVQGITDTQYF.